These 10 T cell receptor beta chains were sequenced from one sample in a study of early T cells in non-severe SARS-CoV-2 infection. Each CDR3 protein is one row after TCRdb ran MiXCR on the 5' RACE reads. This sample has approximately 39,000 distinct CDR3 sequences, with 9.9% found just once. The specimen was whole blood. The receptors originated from an adult who was a healthcare worker with PCR-confirmed SARS-CoV-2 infection or an uninfected control (not recorded which).

At least ten counts were recorded for this clonotype. V usage is TRBV6-1 and J usage is TRBJ1-5, with D possibly being TRBD1 (5 bases). V was shortened by 5 bases and J by 8 bases, with 16 bases between the two germline ends. The germline V gene has CDR1 MNHNS and CDR2 SASEGT. This CDR3 has 14 residues. Here the CDR3 reads CASSPSAGRKPQHF. In DNA form, the CDR3 reads TGTGCCAGCAGTCCTTCTGCGGGGCGGAAGCCCCAGCATTTT.

With respect to this clonotype: A much larger clone sits a single nucleotide away, making a read error possible. The chain has TRBV5-1 and TRBJ2-4; TRBD1 is a possible D gene (5 bases). CDR1 and CDR2 (germline): SGHRS, YFSETQ. The length of the CDR3 is 15 residues. The CDR3 protein is CATSWGDRTKNIQYF. CDR3 sequence (DNA): TGCGCCACCAGCTGGGGCGACAGAACCAAAAACATTCAGTACTTC.

The chain uses TRBV29-1 and TRBJ2-5, with D hard to call. CDR1 SQVTM and CDR2 ANQGSEA come from the germline V gene. The CDR3 spans 13 residues. V lost 3 bases and J lost 5, with 13 bases in between. The CDR3, as DNA: TGCAGCGTTGAGTACGGGCTGGCCGAGACCCAGTACTTC. As protein: CSVEYGLAETQYF.

The sample holds many counts of this clonotype. The chain is built from TRBV7-3 and TRBJ2-3; TRBD1 agrees at 7 bases. The CDR3 runs to 15 residues. Germline CDR1 is SGHTA and CDR2 is FQGTGA. The V segment lost 1 base and the J segment 6 bases; nucleotides outside the gene matches: 7. The CDR3: CASSLNGLRGDTQYF. Written as DNA, the CDR3 is TGTGCCAGCAGCTTAAATGGTCTCAGGGGGGATACGCAGTATTTT.

This clonotype was picked up many times. The rearrangement links TRBV7-2 to TRBJ2-7; TRBD1 might be the D (5 bases). The germline CDR1 and CDR2 sequences are SGHTA and FQGNSA. This CDR3 spans 12 amino acids. Trimming stripped 5 bases from V and 3 bases from J, with 8 bases between. CDR3 sequence (DNA): TGTGCCAGCAGCCACGACAGCTACGAGCAGTACTTC. Its protein is CASSHDSYEQYF.

This chain connects TRBV11-1 to TRBJ2-1; no firm D call. Trimming stripped 1 base from V and 5 bases from J, with 6 bases between. This CDR3 region has 13 residues. Germline-derived CDR1 and CDR2 are SGHAT and FQDESV (reference sequence). The CDR3 is CASSLDRNNEQFF. For the CDR3, the DNA is TGTGCCAGCAGCTTAGACAGAAACAATGAGCAGTTCTTC.

This clonotype was found many times. The chain is built from TRBV19 and TRBJ2-1; D is unresolved. Trimming shortened V by 4 bases and J by 3 bases, and 10 bases separated the two germline ends. This CDR3 spans 14 amino acids. CDR1 is LNHDA and CDR2 is SQIVND in the germline V gene (reference sequence). CDR3: CASSTRPLYNEQFF. For the CDR3, the DNA is TGTGCCAGTAGTACTCGTCCCCTCTACAATGAGCAGTTCTTC.

This clonotype appeared a few times. V usage is TRBV29-1 and J usage is TRBJ2-1, with 7 bases identical to TRBD2. J was trimmed by 4 bases and V by 7 bases; bases with no gene match: 7. Germline V CDR1 and CDR2: SQVTM, ANQGSEA. The CDR3 runs to 13 residues. CDR3 protein: CSGSGVRYNEQFF. The CDR3 DNA follows: TGCAGCGGGAGCGGGGTCCGATACAATGAGCAGTTCTTC.

At least ten counts were recorded for this clonotype. The rearrangement uses TRBV12-3 or TRBV12-4 and TRBJ1-1; weak D call: TRBD1 (5 bases). The CDR3 is 14 amino acids. Deletions cut 7 bases from V and 1 base from J, with 13 bases between. The CDR3 DNA sequence: TGTGCCAGCACCCCCCGACAGTCGAACACTGAAGCTTTCTTT. This encodes CASTPRQSNTEAFF.

This sequence joins TRBV6-2 or TRBV6-3 and TRBJ2-3, with D possibly being TRBD2 (6 bases). CDR3 size: 16 residues. Germline CDR1 MNHEY, CDR2 SVGEGT. Between the trimmed V and J ends, which lost 6 bases and 1 base, there was a span of 17 bases. CDR3 bases: TGTGCCAGCAGCCCAAAAAAACAGCGGGGCACAGATACGCAGTATTTT. It codes for CASSPKKQRGTDTQYF.